Below, 4 T cell receptor beta chains from the same sample are listed, as sequenced in a study of blood T cell repertoires in COVID-19. This table comes from immunoSEQ multiplex PCR, and its TCRdb copy is limited to in-frame clones, with some not included. The sample contains about 160,000 clones, about 93% of which appear only once. Sequenced: peripheral blood. These receptors were obtained from a woman in her forties or fifties with acute or convalescent COVID-19.

The V and J genes are TRBV6-5 and TRBJ1-6, with a weak D call TRBD1 (5 bases). The germline V gene encodes CDR1 MNHEY and CDR2 SVGAGI. The CDR3 has 15 amino acids. V was cut by 9 bases and J by 2 bases, with 14 bases left in between. CDR3 sequence: CASSREGAYNSPLHF. The CDR3, as DNA: TGTGCCAGTAGCAGGGAGGGCGCCTATAATTCACCCCTCCACTTT.

The CDR3 nucleotides are TGTGCCAGCAGGGCAGGGGGCGCAGTCACTGAAGCTTTCTTT. As protein: CASRAGGAVTEAFF. This chain links TRBV3-1 (or the pseudogene TRBV3-2) with TRBJ1-1; 8 nucleotides agree with TRBD1. The CDR3 covers 14 residues. The trim removed 6 bases at V and 4 bases at J, leaving 7 bases unmatched. The germline CDR1 and CDR2 sequences are LGHDT and YNNKEL (reference sequence).

J is TRBJ1-2 and V is TRBV9; D is uncertain. Trimming removed 2 bases at V and 0 bases at J, with 8 bases between. This CDR3 contains 14 residues. CDR1 and CDR2 from the germline V gene are SGDLS and YYNGEE. The CDR3 here is CASSVDSPNYGYTF. CDR3 DNA sequence: TGTGCCAGCAGCGTGGACTCCCCTAACTATGGCTACACCTTC.

The chain recombines TRBV18 with TRBJ1-1, with a tentative D call TRBD1 (6 bases). The V end lost 2 bases, the J end lost 3 bases, and 10 bases lay between the germline ends. Germline V CDR1 and CDR2: KGHSH, LQKENI. This CDR3 region has 14 residues. The CDR3 region has the DNA TGTGCCAGCTCACCAGAGGGGGATTACACTGAAGCTTTCTTT. This translates into CASSPEGDYTEAFF.